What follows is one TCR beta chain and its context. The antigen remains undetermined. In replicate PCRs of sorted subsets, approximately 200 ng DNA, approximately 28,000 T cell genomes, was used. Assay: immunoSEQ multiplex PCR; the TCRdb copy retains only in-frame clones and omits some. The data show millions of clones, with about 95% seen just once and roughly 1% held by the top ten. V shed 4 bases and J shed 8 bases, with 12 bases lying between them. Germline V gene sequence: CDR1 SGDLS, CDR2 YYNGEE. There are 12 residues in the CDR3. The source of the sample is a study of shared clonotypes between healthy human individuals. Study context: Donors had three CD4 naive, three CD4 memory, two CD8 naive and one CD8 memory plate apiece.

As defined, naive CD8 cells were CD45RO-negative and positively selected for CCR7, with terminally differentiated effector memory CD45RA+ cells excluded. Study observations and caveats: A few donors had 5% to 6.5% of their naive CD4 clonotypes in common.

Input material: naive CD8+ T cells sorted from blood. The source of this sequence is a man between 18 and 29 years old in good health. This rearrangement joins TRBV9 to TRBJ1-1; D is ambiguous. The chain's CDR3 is CASSPNTGEAFF. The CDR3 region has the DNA TGTGCCAGCAGCCCAAACACGGGGGAAGCTTTCTTT.